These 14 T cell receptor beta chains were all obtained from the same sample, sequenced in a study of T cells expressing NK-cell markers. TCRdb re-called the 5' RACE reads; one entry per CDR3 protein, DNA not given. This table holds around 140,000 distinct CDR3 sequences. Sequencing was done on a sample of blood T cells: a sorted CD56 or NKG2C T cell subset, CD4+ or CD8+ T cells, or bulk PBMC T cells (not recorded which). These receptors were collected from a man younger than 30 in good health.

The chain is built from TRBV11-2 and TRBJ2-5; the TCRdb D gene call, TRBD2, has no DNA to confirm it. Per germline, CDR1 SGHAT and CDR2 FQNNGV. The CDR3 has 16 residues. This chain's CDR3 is CASSLSGTSGQETQYF.

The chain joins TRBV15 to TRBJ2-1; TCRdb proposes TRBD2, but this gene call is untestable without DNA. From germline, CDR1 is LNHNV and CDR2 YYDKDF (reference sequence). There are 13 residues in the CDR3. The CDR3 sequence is CASRLAGEGEQFF.

CDR3: CSARPGLAIDEQFF. This chain connects TRBV20-1 to TRBJ2-1; the D gene TCRdb calls, TRBD2, cannot be checked with no DNA. CDR1 and CDR2 (germline): DFQATT, SNEGSKA (reference sequence). This CDR3 comprises 14 residues.

CDR3 protein: CASVGDLTDTQYF. This sequence joins TRBV27 and TRBJ2-3; checking the TCRdb D call of TRBD1 is not possible without DNA. The CDR3 contains 13 residues. Germline CDR1 and CDR2: MNHEY and SMNVEV (reference sequence).

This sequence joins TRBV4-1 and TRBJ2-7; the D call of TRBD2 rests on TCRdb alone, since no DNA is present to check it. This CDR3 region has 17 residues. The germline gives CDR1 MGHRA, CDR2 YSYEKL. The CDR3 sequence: CASSQAKAGGTSYEQYF.

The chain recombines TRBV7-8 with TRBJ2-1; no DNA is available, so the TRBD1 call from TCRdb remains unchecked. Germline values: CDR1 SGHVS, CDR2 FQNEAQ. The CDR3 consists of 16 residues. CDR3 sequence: CASSSPGTGLYNEQFF. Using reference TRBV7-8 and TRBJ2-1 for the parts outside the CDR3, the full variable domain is GAGVSQSPRYKVAKRGQDVALRCDPISGHVSLFWYQQALGQGPEFLTYFQNEAQLDKSGLPSDRFFAERPEGSVSTLKIQRTQQEDSAVYLCASSSPGTGLYNEQFFGPGTRLTVL.

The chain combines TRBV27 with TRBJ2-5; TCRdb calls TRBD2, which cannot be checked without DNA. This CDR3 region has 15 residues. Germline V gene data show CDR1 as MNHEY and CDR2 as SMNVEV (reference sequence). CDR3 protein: CASSSKLAGDETQYF.

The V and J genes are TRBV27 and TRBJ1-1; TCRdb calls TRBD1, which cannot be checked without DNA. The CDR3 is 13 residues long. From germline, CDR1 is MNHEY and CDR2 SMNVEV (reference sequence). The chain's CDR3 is CASRRPPGGEAFF.

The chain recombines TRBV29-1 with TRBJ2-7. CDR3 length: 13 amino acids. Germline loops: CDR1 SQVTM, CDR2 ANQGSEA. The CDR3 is CSVARDAAYEQYF.

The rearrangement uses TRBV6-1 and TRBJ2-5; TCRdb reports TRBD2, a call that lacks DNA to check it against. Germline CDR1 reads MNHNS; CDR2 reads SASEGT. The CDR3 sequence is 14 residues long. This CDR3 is CASSPQRGEETQYF.

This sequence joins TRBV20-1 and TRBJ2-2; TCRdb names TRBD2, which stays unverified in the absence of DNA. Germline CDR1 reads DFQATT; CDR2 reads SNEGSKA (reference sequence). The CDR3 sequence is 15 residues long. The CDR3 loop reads CSAREGLANTGELFF.

The CDR3 protein is CASSQEASGRINNEQFF. V is TRBV4-3 and J is TRBJ2-1; as DNA is missing, the TRBD2 call by TCRdb cannot be tested. Per germline, CDR1 LGHNA and CDR2 YSLEER. This CDR3 is 17 amino acids long.

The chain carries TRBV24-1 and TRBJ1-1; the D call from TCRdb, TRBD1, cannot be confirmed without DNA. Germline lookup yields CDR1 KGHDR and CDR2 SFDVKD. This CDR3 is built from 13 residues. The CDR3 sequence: CATSRTGGPEAFF.

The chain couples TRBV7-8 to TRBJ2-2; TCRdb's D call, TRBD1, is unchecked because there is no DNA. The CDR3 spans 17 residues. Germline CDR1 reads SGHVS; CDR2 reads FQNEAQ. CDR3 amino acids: CASSLVAQTTITGELFF.